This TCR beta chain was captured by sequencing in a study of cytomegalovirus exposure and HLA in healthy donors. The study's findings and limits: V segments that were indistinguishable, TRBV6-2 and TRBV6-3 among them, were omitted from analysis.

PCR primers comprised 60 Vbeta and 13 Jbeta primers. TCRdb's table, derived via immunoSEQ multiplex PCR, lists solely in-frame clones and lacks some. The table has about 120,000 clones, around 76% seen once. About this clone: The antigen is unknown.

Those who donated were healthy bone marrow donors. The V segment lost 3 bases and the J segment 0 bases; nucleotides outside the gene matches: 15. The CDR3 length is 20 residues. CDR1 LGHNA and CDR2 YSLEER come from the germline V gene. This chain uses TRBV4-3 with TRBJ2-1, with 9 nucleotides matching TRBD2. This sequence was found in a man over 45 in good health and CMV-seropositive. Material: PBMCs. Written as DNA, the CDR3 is TGCGCCAGCAGCCAGTCGGCGGGGCTAGCGGGGCTTACCTCCTACAATGAGCAGTTCTTC. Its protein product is CASSQSAGLAGLTSYNEQFF.